This T cell receptor (beta chain) was captured by sequencing in a study of shared clonotypes between healthy human individuals (dated by TCRdb to 2018 to 2021). Background for the entire study: Two women and three men aged 18 to 49 years were included in the cohort. For each donor, CD4 naive and CD4 memory were each run on three plates, CD8 naive on two plates, and CD8 memory on one plate. Blood TCR repertoires of five healthy adults were deeply sequenced to estimate repertoire size and the extent of clonotype sharing between individuals. Different laboratories and diverse techniques were used to prepare libraries and sequence TCR repertoires, to increase sequencing depth and limit assay-specific biases. Between about 0.85 and 8.9 billion PBMCs per donor were obtained by leukapheresis.

The research as a whole found: Naive subsets generally had larger estimated clonotype richness than memory subsets. Pairwise subsampling led to the expectation that sequencing depth would affect the degree of clonotype sharing among donors. Sharing across a few donors was observed for approximately 5% of naive CD4, less than 4% of naive CD8, about 2.5% of memory CD4, and about 0.39% of memory CD8 clonotypes. The genetic and exposure-history diversity represented was limited by the small number of donors. Clonotypes shared by all four sorted-subset donors showed higher generation probabilities than non-shared clonotypes. Sampling was restricted to blood, and TCR repertoires in tissues likely differ from the TCR repertoires found in blood. Incomplete sequencing was indicated by rarefaction of sorted-subset datasets, despite the large sequencing depth.

As to this clone: No antigen is known for it. No much larger clone is present one base from it, and per-base qualities are unavailable.

Via the germline V gene, CDR1 is SNHLY and CDR2 FYNNEI. Germline trimming amounts to 7 bases on V and 7 bases on J, with 8 as the count of junction bases outside the gene matches. The CDR3 starts with the cysteine, ends with the phenylalanine, and has 15 residues. Only the CDR3 region is kept as DNA, spanning 45 bases read in frame from base 1. Donors were healthy HIV-negative adults with no recently reported acute infections or vaccinations. Every donor was a Caucasian adult residing in Nashville, Tennessee, USA. CD4+ T cells were enriched through magnetic negative selection, after which naive cells were positively selected on CD45RA and the remaining negative fraction served as the memory subset. Blood was obtained by leukapheresis, after which PBMCs were separated by Ficoll-Histopaque density gradient centrifugation and cryopreserved in liquid nitrogen vapor phase. Analytical flow cytometry was used to check the purity and quantity of every magnetically sorted T cell population. Genomic DNA was isolated from each sorted fraction and quantified by UV absorbance on a Nanodrop 2000c.

TCR CDR3 regions were amplified from genomic DNA by multiplex PCR using the deep immunoSEQ assay. For each cell subset, the extracted genomic DNA was distributed evenly across all wells of several immunoSEQ 96-well plates, and each plate served as one replicate. For sorted subsets, approximately 0.2 ug of genomic DNA, equivalent to some 33,000 T cell genomes, went into each replicate PCR. Purified libraries were quantified with a Qubit 3.0 fluorometer, sized on a Bioanalyzer 2100, and re-quantified with the KAPA Library Quantification kit. Every immunoSEQ 96-well plate was sequenced on a separate single-read 150-cycle Illumina NextSeq 550 flow cell. Under the source paper's analysis protocol: Because only junctional sequences without quality scores were contained in the immunoSEQ output, filtering matching that applied to full-length reads could not be performed. To assign V/J genes and CDR3, sequences were annotated against IMGT germline references using PyIR, a Python wrapper for IgBLAST v1.9. Any read was removed if the V/J assignment was weak (E-value above 1e-6), the CDR3 was missing, or the read contained stop codons, out-of-frame junctions, or ambiguous translated residues. V3J clonotypes were defined as sequences sharing the same inferred V gene, J gene, and CDR3 amino acid sequence. Percentage overlap between repertoires was calculated by dividing the number of shared unique clonotypes by the size of the smaller repertoire. RTK rarefaction, the Chao1 estimator, and Recon v2.1 estimates of unobserved clonotypes were used to assess repertoire richness. Generation probabilities were computed with OLGA for all TCRbeta clonotypes obtained by the gDNA method from four donors. TCRdb mirrors the immuneACCESS table, restricted to in-frame sequences. Some clones are absent from its copies; in checked studies, under half trace to an unresolved V gene, and the reason for the others is unknown. For V, J and clone size, that table is used; D and trimming come from the DNA. Recorded for this sample are around 2.1 million clones; approximately 95% of them occurred a single time. The top ten hold 0.1% to 0.15% of the sample.

The sample comprised naive CD4+ T cells sorted from blood. In light of the paper, this sample's cell subset or site label describes: CD45RA+ positively selected. The chain is encoded by TRBV2 joined to TRBJ1-5; 12 bases in the middle match TRBD1. The TCR was taken from a man aged 18 to 35 in good health. The DNA is TGTGCCAGCACCGTCGGGACAGGGGGCTGGCAGCCCCAGCATTTT. This is translated as CASTVGTGGWQPQHF.